This is a list of T cell receptor beta chains from one sample in a study of blood T cells in healthy people across ages. In TCRdb, the 5' RACE reads were re-called with MiXCR into one record per CDR3 protein. The repertoire holds 1.5 million to 2 million distinct CDR3 sequences, with around 48% as singletons. Sequences were obtained from blood. The receptor set was obtained from a woman aged 40 to 50 in good health. Both conserved end residues are part of each CDR3. D genes are given only for firm matches. A clone size is listed for some rows: how often the clone was seen (once, few, many), or a class if it is expanded.

clone size,V gene,J gene,D gene,CDR3 protein,CDR3 DNA
NA,TRBV20-1,TRBJ1-2,NA,CSAREGGIRHGYTF,TGCAGTGCTAGAGAAGGGGGGATCAGGCATGGCTACACCTTC
NA,TRBV20-1,TRBJ2-1,NA,CSASDRRYNEQFF,TGCAGTGCTAGCGACAGACGATACAATGAGCAGTTCTTC
NA,TRBV6-5,TRBJ2-4,TRBD2,CASSYRGGANIQYF,TGTGCCAGCAGTTACCGGGGGGGGGCAAACATTCAGTACTTC
few,TRBV9,TRBJ2-3,NA,CASSVAVSGTDTQYF,TGTGCCAGCAGCGTAGCGGTTAGCGGCACAGATACGCAGTATTTT
few,TRBV27,TRBJ1-2,NA,CASREGFYGYTF,TGTGCCAGCAGGGAGGGTTTCTATGGCTACACCTTC
NA,TRBV13,TRBJ2-1,TRBD2,CASSPHGGGGYNEQFF,TGTGCCAGCAGCCCGCACGGGGGCGGGGGGTACAATGAGCAGTTCTTC
NA,TRBV16,TRBJ2-5,NA,CASSQSGAIQETQYF,TGTGCCAGCAGCCAATCAGGGGCGATCCAAGAGACCCAGTACTTC
NA,TRBV29-1,TRBJ2-1,TRBD1,CSVVQGASNEQFF,TGCAGCGTCGTCCAGGGGGCTAGCAATGAGCAGTTCTTC
NA,TRBV3-1,TRBJ1-5,TRBD1,CASSQGYGETGGQHF,TGTGCCAGCAGCCAAGGATATGGGGAGACAGGGGGGCAGCATTTT
many,TRBV7-9,TRBJ2-3,TRBD1,CASSPGQGVDTQYF,TGCGCCAGCAGCCCGGGACAGGGGGTAGATACGCAGTATTTT
NA,TRBV5-5,TRBJ2-5,NA,CASSSITGSRQETQYF,TGTGCCAGCAGCTCGATTACAGGGAGTCGTCAAGAGACCCAGTACTTC
NA,TRBV7-9,TRBJ2-4,NA,CASSLVEGSRNIRYF,TGTGCCAGCAGCTTAGTGGAGGGGTCGAGAAACATTCGGTACTTC
NA,TRBV7-2,TRBJ2-3,NA,CASSPHMGDTQYF,TGTGCCAGCAGCCCCCACATGGGCGATACGCAGTATTTT
few,TRBV7-2,TRBJ1-2,NA,CASSLLGAGKLSYGYTF,TGTGCCAGCAGCTTATTAGGTGCAGGGAAGTTGAGCTATGGCTACACCTTC
few,TRBV6-1,TRBJ2-6,NA,CASSEYMVSGANVLTF,TGTGCCAGCAGTGAATATATGGTCTCTGGGGCCAACGTCCTGACTTTC
NA,TRBV6-5,TRBJ2-3,TRBD2,CASSYSRSLAGGLGDTQYF,TGTGCCAGCAGTTACTCCCGTTCACTAGCGGGGGGGCTAGGAGATACGCAGTATTTT
NA,TRBV5-1,TRBJ2-7,TRBD2,CASSFLAATYEQYF,TGCGCCAGCAGCTTCCTAGCGGCTACCTACGAGCAGTACTTC
NA,TRBV4-1,TRBJ1-2,TRBD1,CASSQEEAGQGYYGYTF,TGCGCCAGCAGCCAAGAAGAGGCCGGACAGGGGTACTATGGCTACACCTTC
once,TRBV4-3,TRBJ2-1,TRBD2,CASSQEPSGGGNEQFF,TGCGCCAGCAGCCAAGAACCTAGCGGGGGAGGCAATGAGCAGTTCTTC
few,TRBV5-1,TRBJ1-6,NA,CASSLVHGQNVNSPLHF,TGCGCCAGCAGCTTGGTGCACGGACAGAACGTTAATTCACCCCTCCACTTT
many,TRBV29-1,TRBJ2-1,NA,CSVQESSSYNEQFF,TGCAGCGTGCAGGAGTCGAGCTCCTACAATGAGCAGTTCTTC
many,TRBV29-1,TRBJ2-7,NA,CSVLPGVNYEQYF,TGCAGCGTTCTCCCGGGGGTCAACTACGAGCAGTACTTC